Presented here are 29 T cell receptor beta chains from one specimen sequenced in a study of Graves' ophthalmopathy and Graves' hyperthyroidism. The study amplified TCR beta CDR3 regions using RNA transcripts. Second-round multiplex PCR followed a first-round RT-PCR using HTBI primers. TCRdb used MiXCR to reprocess the multiplex PCR reads, holding one entry per CDR3 protein. This table has 300,000 to 400,000 distinct CDR3 sequences, roughly a sixth appearing once. Sequenced input: peripheral blood. All receptors derive from an adult man with Graves' ophthalmopathy.

This clonotype was recorded at least ten times. The chain links TRBV19 to TRBJ2-5, with D uncertain. The CDR3 spans 14 residues. Trimming shortened V by 6 bases and J by 7 bases, and 18 bases separated the two germline ends. Germline-derived CDR1 and CDR2 are LNHDA and SQIVND (reference sequence). Here the CDR3 reads CASSPIQFSGTQYF. The CDR3 DNA sequence: TGTGCCAGTAGCCCTATACAATTCTCGGGGACCCAGTACTTC. Full variable domain (rest looked up from reference TRBV19 and TRBJ2-5): DGGITQSPKYLFRKEGQNVTLSCEQNLNHDAMYWYRQDPGQGLRLIYYSQIVNDFQKGDIAEGYSVSREKKESFPLTVTSAQKNPTAFYLCASSPIQFSGTQYFGPGTRLLVL.

In this sample, this clonotype turned up many times. This rearrangement joins TRBV6-1 to TRBJ1-6; 9 bases fit TRBD1. The CDR3 runs 14 residues. CDR1 and CDR2 from the germline V gene are MNHNS and SASEGT. The V gene end was trimmed by 7 bases and the J gene end by 7 bases; junction bases not matched to a gene: 5. The CDR3 DNA is TGTGCCAGCACGGACAGGGGTTTAAATTCACCCCTCCACTTT. It yields the protein CASTDRGLNSPLHF.

This clonotype was detected a few times. This chain connects TRBV5-2 to TRBJ2-2; the D call in the table, TRBD2, was not verified against the DNA. TRBV5-2 is assigned pseudogene status. The CDR3 loop spans 20 amino acids. The DNA for the CDR3 is TGTGCCAGCAACCGCCGGCAGGCGGCTGGTCTAGCGGGAAACACCGGGGAGCTGTTTTTT. It translates to CASNRRQAAGLAGNTGELFF.

This clonotype was seen ten or more times. V gene TRBV30 combines with J gene TRBJ1-1, with TRBD1 identical over 7 bases. The ends lost 0 bases at V and 1 base at J; junction bases unmatched: 11. This CDR3 region has 17 residues. Germline V CDR1 and CDR2: GTSNPN, SVGIG (reference sequence). The CDR3 bases are TGTGCCTGGAGTGTAGAGAGGGTGGCAGGGGGGAACACTGAAGCTTTCTTT. It is translated as CAWSVERVAGGNTEAFF.

This clonotype was seen many times. The chain uses TRBV14 and TRBJ1-2; D call uncertain. The germline V and J ends were trimmed by 4 bases and 5 bases, with 11 bases remaining between them. CDR1 is SGHDN and CDR2 is FVKESK in the germline V gene. This CDR3 has 13 residues. Here the CDR3 reads CASSLLLGYGYTF. The DNA for the CDR3 is TGTGCCAGCAGCCTTCTTCTGGGGTATGGCTACACCTTC.

This clonotype was counted at least ten times. The chain joins TRBV2 to TRBJ1-2; no reliable D call. V was clipped by 5 bases and J by 8 bases, with 15 bases between them. Germline V gene sequence: CDR1 SNHLY, CDR2 FYNNEI. The CDR3 is made up of 13 amino acids. The CDR3 DNA sequence: TGTGCCAGCAGTTTAACCGTCGTATCCGGCTACACCTTC. Protein: CASSLTVVSGYTF.

This clonotype came up many times. The chain uses TRBV29-1 and TRBJ2-2, with a tentative D call TRBD2 (7 bases). With 6 bases removed from V and 4 bases from J, the gap between germline ends came to 18 bases. From germline, CDR1 is SQVTM and CDR2 ANQGSEA. This CDR3 has 15 amino acids. The CDR3 nucleotides read TGCAGCGTCTCGTTAAGGGGGGGAGGCACCGGGGAGCTGTTTTTT. Translation gives CSVSLRGGGTGELFF.

This clonotype appeared a single time. V and J are TRBV6-1 and TRBJ2-7; D gene ambiguous. The CDR3 totals 12 residues. Germline V gene lookup returns CDR1 MNHNS and CDR2 SASEGT. Trimming stripped 6 bases from V and 8 bases from J, with 14 bases between. CDR3 region: CASRVPARQQYF. DNA of the CDR3: TGTGCCAGCAGAGTCCCTGCTAGACAGCAGTACTTC.

This clonotype was seen ten or more times. Written as DNA, the CDR3 is TGCAGTGCTAGAGACTCAGGCACAAACACTGAAGCTTTCTTT. This sequence encodes CSARDSGTNTEAFF. The chain recombines TRBV20-1 with TRBJ1-1; D remains unclear. In germline, CDR1 is DFQATT, CDR2 SNEGSKA (reference sequence). The CDR3 is 14 residues long. V shed 0 bases and J shed 2 bases, with 10 bases lying between them.

This clonotype was seen ten or more times. The chain is built from TRBV7-9 and TRBJ1-2; no clear D gene. The CDR3 contains 13 residues. Germline CDR1 and CDR2: SEHNR and FQNEAQ (reference sequence). V lost 0 bases, J lost 5 bases, and 7 bases lay in between. The CDR3 loop reads CASSLAAAYGYTF. In DNA form, the CDR3 reads TGTGCCAGCAGCTTAGCGGCAGCGTATGGCTACACCTTC.

The chain combines TRBV15 with TRBJ2-5; D is unresolved. V was shortened by 0 bases and J by 5 bases, with 4 bases between the two germline ends. Germline assignment: CDR1 LNHNV and CDR2 YYDKDF (reference sequence). CDR3 length equals 12 residues. Written as DNA, the CDR3 is TGTGCCACCAGCAGAGATACGGAGACCCAGTACTTC. It is translated as CATSRDTETQYF. The variable domain in full, completed from reference TRBV15 and TRBJ2-5, reads DAMVIQNPRYQVTQFGKPVTLSCSQTLNHNVMYWYQQKSSQAPKLLFHYYDKDFNNEADTPDNFQSRRPNTSFCFLDIRSPGLGDTAMYLCATSRDTETQYFGPGTRLLVL.

This clonotype was counted ten times or more. The chain joins TRBV2 to TRBJ2-4; 9 bases line up with TRBD1. V shed 4 bases, J shed 7 bases, and the junction held 5 bases outside the gene matches. The CDR3 is made up of 14 amino acids. Per germline, CDR1 SNHLY and CDR2 FYNNEI. The CDR3 loop is CASSGRDRANIQYF. The CDR3 nucleotides are TGTGCCAGCAGTGGAAGGGACAGGGCGAACATTCAGTACTTC.

This clonotype showed up many times. The chain links TRBV11-2 to TRBJ2-2; D ambiguous. CDR3 size: 15 residues. The germline V and J ends were trimmed by 5 bases and 1 base, with 11 bases remaining between them. CDR1 and CDR2 from the germline V gene are SGHAT and FQNNGV. CDR3 DNA: TGTGCCAGCAGCCCAGAGACCTGGAACACCGGGGAGCTGTTTTTT. Encoded protein: CASSPETWNTGELFF.

At least ten counts were recorded for this clonotype. The gene calls are TRBV28 and TRBJ1-3, with D hard to call. This CDR3 comprises 15 residues. V dropped 3 bases and J dropped 8 bases, with 17 bases sitting between them. Looked up from germline, CDR1 is MDHEN and CDR2 is SYDVKM. The CDR3 loop reads CASSFPGRTWDTIYF. The CDR3 nucleotides read TGTGCCAGCAGTTTTCCAGGTCGGACCTGGGACACCATATATTTT.

The sample holds many counts of this clonotype. V usage is TRBV7-2 and J usage is TRBJ2-7; TRBD1 matches at 10 bases. This CDR3 has 17 amino acids. After removal of 3 bases from V and 2 bases from J, the junction contained 10 bases not matched to a gene. Germline V gives CDR1 SGHTA, CDR2 FQGNSA. The CDR3, as DNA: TGTGCCAGCAGCTTGAATGGGGACAGGGGTATCCCCTACGAGCAGTACTTC. It yields the protein CASSLNGDRGIPYEQYF.

This clonotype was detected many times. This chain links TRBV10-1 with TRBJ2-7, with D hard to call. V was trimmed by 2 bases and J by 3 bases, leaving 8 bases between them. Per the germline V gene, CDR1 is WNHNN and CDR2 is SYGVQD (reference sequence). This CDR3 is 13 amino acids long. The DNA for the CDR3 is TGCGCCAGCAGTGAGGTTGTGGGCTACGAGCAGTACTTC. Protein: CASSEVVGYEQYF.

This clonotype occurred many times. The chain joins TRBV18 to TRBJ2-7; D perhaps matches TRBD1 (5 bases). The CDR3 runs to 14 residues. V lost 2 bases, J lost 4 bases, and 12 bases lay in between. CDR1 is KGHSH, CDR2 LQKENI, per germline. The CDR3 region has the DNA TGTGCCAGCTCACCAATGGACGGACATTACGAGCAGTACTTC. It translates to CASSPMDGHYEQYF. The entire variable domain, with the rest obtained from reference TRBV18 and TRBJ2-7, is as follows: NAGVMQNPRHLVRRRGQEARLRCSPMKGHSHVYWYRQLPEEGLKFMVYLQKENIIDESGMPKERFSAEFPKEGPSILRIQQVVRGDSAAYFCASSPMDGHYEQYFGPGTRLTVT.

This clonotype was recorded at least ten times. J is TRBJ2-5 and V is TRBV2, with TRBD1 as a possible D gene (5 bases). Deletions cut 6 bases from V and 5 bases from J, with 16 bases between. CDR3 length equals 14 residues. CDR1 is SNHLY and CDR2 is FYNNEI in the germline V gene. The CDR3 spells CASRAQVHGETQYF. Here the CDR3 DNA reads TGTGCCAGCAGGGCACAGGTCCACGGGGAGACCCAGTACTTC.

The sample holds a few counts of this clonotype. A much more abundant neighbour one base away suggests this may be a read error. J is TRBJ1-1 and V is TRBV5-1; no firm D call. The CDR3 totals 16 residues. The germline CDR1 and CDR2 sequences are SGHRS and YFSETQ. Trimming cost V 6 bases and J 5 bases, with 23 bases left between them. In nucleotides, the CDR3 is TGCGCCAGCACCCCGGCCCCGGGGTCGGGAAAGACTGAAGCTTTCTTT. Protein: CASTPAPGSGKTEAFF. The entire variable domain, with the rest obtained from reference TRBV5-1 and TRBJ1-1, is as follows: KAGVTQTPRYLIKTRGQQVTLSCSPISGHRSVSWYQQTPGQGLQFLFEYFSETQRNKGNFPGRFSGRQFSNSRSEMNVSTLELGDSALYLCASTPAPGSGKTEAFFGQGTRLTVV.

A few counts support this clonotype. The CDR3 is CASSLLVAAGETQYF. The CDR3 nucleotides are TGTGCCAGCAGCTTATTGGTAGCCGCCGGGGAGACCCAGTACTTC. The chain has TRBV7-2 and TRBJ2-5; D is undetermined. Deletions cut 2 bases from V and 5 bases from J, with 15 bases between. The V gene's germline CDR1 is SGHTA and CDR2 FQGNSA. This CDR3 region has 15 residues.

This clonotype has at least ten counts. The chain is built from TRBV5-6 and TRBJ1-2; no clear D. Looked up from germline, CDR1 is SGHDT and CDR2 is YYEEEE. The CDR3 covers 12 residues. The ends were cut back, 3 bases at V and 4 bases at J, with 7 bases in the middle. The CDR3 DNA reads TGTGCCAGCAGCTCTCCCCCCTATGGCTACACCTTC. Residues: CASSSPPYGYTF.

Many counts were recorded for this clonotype. The rearrangement links TRBV10-3 to TRBJ2-7; 11 bases are shared with TRBD2. This CDR3 spans 19 amino acids. Per the germline V gene, CDR1 is ENHRY and CDR2 is SYGVKD. Unmatched junction bases numbered 16, after V lost 6 bases and J lost 0 bases. CDR3: CAISGQTTSGEQSSYEQYF. CDR3 nucleotide sequence: TGTGCCATCAGCGGACAGACGACTAGCGGGGAGCAGAGCTCCTACGAGCAGTACTTC.

V is TRBV24-1 and J is TRBJ2-5; D remains unclear. Trimming cost V 2 bases and J 3 bases, with 6 bases left between them. Germline V gene sequence: CDR1 KGHDR, CDR2 SFDVKD. The CDR3 has 13 amino acids. For the CDR3, the DNA is TGTGCCACCAGTGATTACGTAGAAGAGACCCAGTACTTC. Its translation is CATSDYVEETQYF.

This clonotype was picked up many times. The DNA for the CDR3 is TGTGCCAGCAGCTTAGGCGGCAGGGGGGGCAATGAAGCTTTCTTT. It yields the protein CASSLGGRGGNEAFF. J is TRBJ1-1 and V is TRBV13; 7 nucleotides align to TRBD1. CDR3 length equals 15 residues. Germline CDR1 and CDR2: PRHDT and FYEKMQ (reference sequence). J was trimmed by 7 bases and V by 0 bases; bases with no gene match: 8.

In this sample, this clonotype turned up a few times. The chain joins TRBV27 to TRBJ1-1; D is possibly TRBD1 (5 bases). V dropped 2 bases and J dropped 1 base, with 11 bases sitting between them. The CDR3 has 15 amino acids. Per germline, CDR1 MNHEY and CDR2 SMNVEV (reference sequence). The CDR3 coding sequence is TGTGCCAGCAGTTTAGGCCGAGACAGGAACACTGAAGCTTTCTTT. Translating it yields CASSLGRDRNTEAFF.

This clonotype was detected many times. This chain uses TRBV2 with TRBJ1-2; D ambiguous. CDR1 and CDR2 from the germline V gene are SNHLY and FYNNEI. With 3 bases removed from V and 8 bases from J, the gap between germline ends came to 13 bases. The CDR3 is made up of 13 amino acids. For the CDR3, the DNA is TGTGCCAGCAGTGATCAGGATGAGGAGGGCTACACCTTC. Amino acids: CASSDQDEEGYTF.

The rearrangement links TRBV6-1 to TRBJ1-1; TRBD1 matches 8 bases. V lost 8 bases to trimming and J lost 2 bases; unmatched junction nucleotides: 10. The germline gives CDR1 MNHNS, CDR2 SASEGT. CDR3 length equals 15 residues. This CDR3 reads CASRRDRKLNTEAFF. The CDR3 bases are TGTGCCAGCCGACGGGACAGGAAACTTAACACTGAAGCTTTCTTT.

This clonotype was detected ten times or more. CDR3 loop: CASSESIAIRAPQNIQYF. As DNA, the CDR3 is TGCGCCAGCAGTGAGTCGATTGCTATACGGGCTCCTCAAAACATTCAGTACTTC. The chain recombines TRBV10-1 with TRBJ2-4; D unclear. The V end was cut by 0 bases, the J end by 5 bases, with 20 bases between. Germline V CDR1 and CDR2: WNHNN, SYGVQD (reference sequence). The CDR3 extends over 18 amino acids.

This clonotype was counted at least ten times. For the CDR3, the DNA is TGTGCCAGCAGTTACGTCCAGGGGAACACTGAAGCTTTCTTT. This encodes CASSYVQGNTEAFF. The V call is TRBV6-5, the J call TRBJ1-1; tentatively, D is TRBD1 (5 bases). Germline V CDR1 and CDR2: MNHEY, SVGAGI. The V and J ends lost 2 bases and 1 base respectively, with 8 bases between them. This CDR3 is built from 14 residues.